This TCR beta chain was profiled in a study of blood T cell repertoires in COVID-19. Study-wide background: The samples span acute and convalescent COVID-19 from the United States, Italy and Spain. PBMCs, B-cell-depleted T cells, or T cells were the source of the cDNA or gDNA that made up the material.

In the study's own analysis: From reference gene primer amplification, estimates of nucleated cell counts were derived. TCRdb's table, derived via immunoSEQ multiplex PCR, lists solely in-frame clones and lacks some. Clone size and V and J calls were adopted from that table, with D and trimming inferred from the DNA. Here the sample spans tens of thousands of clones, 65% to 80% being singletons. The germline V gene has CDR1 MNHEY and CDR2 SVGAGI. Trimming cost V 0 bases and J 8 bases, with 10 bases left between them. The CDR3 is 13 amino acids. Sequencing was carried out using peripheral blood. The V and J genes are TRBV6-5 and TRBJ1-2; tentatively, D is TRBD1 (5 bases). The source of this sequence is a human donor in a cohort sampled during active COVID-19. In DNA form, the CDR3 reads TGTGCCAGCAGTTACTCCGCCAGACAGGGCTACACCTTC. Its protein product is CASSYSARQGYTF.